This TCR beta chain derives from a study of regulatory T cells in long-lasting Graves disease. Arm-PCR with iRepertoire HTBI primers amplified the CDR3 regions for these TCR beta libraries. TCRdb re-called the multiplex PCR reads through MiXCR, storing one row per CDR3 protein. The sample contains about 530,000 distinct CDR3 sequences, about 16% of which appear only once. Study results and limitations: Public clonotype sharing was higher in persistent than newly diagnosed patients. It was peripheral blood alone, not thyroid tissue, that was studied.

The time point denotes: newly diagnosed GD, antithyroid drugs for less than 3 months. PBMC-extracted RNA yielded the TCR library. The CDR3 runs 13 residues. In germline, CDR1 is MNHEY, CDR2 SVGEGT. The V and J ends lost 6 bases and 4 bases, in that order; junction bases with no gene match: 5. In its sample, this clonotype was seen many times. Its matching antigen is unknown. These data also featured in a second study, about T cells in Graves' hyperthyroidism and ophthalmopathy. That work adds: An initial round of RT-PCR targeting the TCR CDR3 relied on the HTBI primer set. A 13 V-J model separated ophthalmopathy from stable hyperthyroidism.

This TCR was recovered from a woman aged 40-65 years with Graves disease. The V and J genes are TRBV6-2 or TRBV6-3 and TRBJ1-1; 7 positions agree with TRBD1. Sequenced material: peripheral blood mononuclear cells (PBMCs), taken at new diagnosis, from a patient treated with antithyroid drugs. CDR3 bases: TGTGCCAGCAGGGGAACAGGGGTCACTGAAGCTTTCTTT. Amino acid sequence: CASRGTGVTEAFF.